This passage covers 3 T cell receptor beta chains from one sample sequenced in a study of cytomegalovirus exposure and HLA in healthy donors (dated by TCRdb to between 2016 and 2019). The library was produced with the immunoSEQ multiplex PCR assay. The multiplex PCR relied on a mix of 60 forward primers for TCR Vbeta segments and 13 reverse primers for TCR Jbeta segments. TCRdb's version of the immuneACCESS table is confined to in-frame rearrangements and falls short of the full clone set. An unresolved V gene accounts for under half of the shortfall where checked; the remainder is of unknown origin. The table of this sample itemizes some 75,000 clones. Over 4.5% of the sample is taken by the ten largest. The sample taken for sequencing was PBMCs. Every receptor here comes from a man aged 35 to 55 in good health and CMV-seronegative.

V is TRBV2 and J is TRBJ2-5, with D unresolved. The CDR3 contains 13 residues. Germline V CDR1 and CDR2: SNHLY, FYNNEI. The V end was cut by 2 bases, the J end by 3 bases, with 7 bases between. The CDR3 DNA reads as TGTGCCAGCAGTGAACCGCAGGAAGAGACCCAGTACTTC. It translates to CASSEPQEETQYF.

The chain carries TRBV27 and TRBJ2-7, with 7 bases fitting TRBD1. Germline values: CDR1 MNHEY, CDR2 SMNVEV (reference sequence). V gave up 3 bases and J gave up 5 bases; unmatched junction bases: 7. The CDR3 totals 14 residues. DNA for the CDR3: TGTGCCAGCAGTTTCCTCGACAGGGACCACGAGCAGTACTTC. Translated, it gives CASSFLDRDHEQYF.

The chain combines TRBV27 with TRBJ1-4; D is perhaps TRBD1 (5 bases). Trimming took 7 bases from V and 7 from J, leaving 19 bases between them. The germline V gene has CDR1 MNHEY and CDR2 SMNVEV (reference sequence). The CDR3 runs 15 residues. The CDR3 DNA follows: TGTGCCAGCACGCGATGGGGGGGGGTGCGTGAAAAACTGTTTTTT. Its protein is CASTRWGGVREKLFF. Full variable domain (missing parts from reference TRBV27 and TRBJ1-4): EAQVTQNPRYLITVTGKKLTVTCSQNMNHEYMSWYRQDPGLGLRQIYYSMNVEVTDKGDVPEGYKVSRKEKRNFPLILESPSPNQTSLYFCASTRWGGVREKLFFGSGTQLSVL.